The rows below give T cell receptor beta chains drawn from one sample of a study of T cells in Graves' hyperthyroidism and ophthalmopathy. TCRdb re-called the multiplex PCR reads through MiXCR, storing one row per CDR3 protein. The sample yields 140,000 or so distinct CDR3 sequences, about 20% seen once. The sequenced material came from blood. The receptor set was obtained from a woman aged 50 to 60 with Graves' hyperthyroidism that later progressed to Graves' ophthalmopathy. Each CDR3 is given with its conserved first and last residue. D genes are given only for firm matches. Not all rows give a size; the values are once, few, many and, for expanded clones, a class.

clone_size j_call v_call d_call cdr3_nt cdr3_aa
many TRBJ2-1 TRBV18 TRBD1 TGTGCCAGCTCACGGGACAGCTACAATGAGCAGTTCTTC CASSRDSYNEQFF
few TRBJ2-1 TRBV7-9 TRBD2 TGTGCCAGCAGAACGGGGGGGCGAGGACCTTACAATGAGCAGTTCTTC CASRTGGRGPYNEQFF
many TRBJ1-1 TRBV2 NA TGTGCCAGCAGTGAGGGGGGGATCCGCACTGAAGCTTTCTTT CASSEGGIRTEAFF
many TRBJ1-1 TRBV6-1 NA TGTGCCAGCAGTGTGGAGGGGAGGAACACTGAAGCTTTCTTT CASSVEGRNTEAFF
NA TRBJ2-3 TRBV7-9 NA TGTGCCAGCAGCCCCCGGACCCCCGACACAGATACGCAGTATTTT CASSPRTPDTDTQYF
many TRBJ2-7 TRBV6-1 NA TGTGCCAGCAGTCAACGATTTCCAGGGGACTCCTACGAGCAGTACTTC CASSQRFPGDSYEQYF
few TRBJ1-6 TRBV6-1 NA TGTGCCAGCAGTGTGACAGCGGAGAATTCACCCCTCCACTTT CASSVTAENSPLHF
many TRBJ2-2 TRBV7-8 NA TGTGCCAGCAGCCCGGCACTCCTCACCGGGGAGCTGTTTTTT CASSPALLTGELFF
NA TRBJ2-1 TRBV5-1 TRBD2 TGCGCCAGCAGCGTAAAAATAAACCGACTAGCGGGAGTGGATGAGCAGTTCTTC CASSVKINRLAGVDEQFF
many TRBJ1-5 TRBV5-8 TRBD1 TGTGCCAGCAGCTTGGAAGGGGGCAGGGAGCCCCAGCATTTT CASSLEGGREPQHF
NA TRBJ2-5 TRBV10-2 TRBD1 TGCGCCATCTCGACAGGGGTTGAGACCCAGTACTTC CAISTGVETQYF
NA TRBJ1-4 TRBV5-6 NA TGTGCCAGCAGATGGAGTCGGAATGAAAAACTGTTTTTT CASRWSRNEKLFF
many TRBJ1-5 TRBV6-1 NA TGTGCCAGCAGTCTTTCAGGGAGGCCCAATCAGCCCCAGCATTTT CASSLSGRPNQPQHF
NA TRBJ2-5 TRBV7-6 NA TGTGCCAGCAGCAAAAGGGTAGCTACGGAGACCCAGTACTTC CASSKRVATETQYF
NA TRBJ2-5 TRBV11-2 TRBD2 TGTGCCAGCAGCCCAGGACTAGCGGGGCCGGGGGAAGAGACCCAGTACTTC CASSPGLAGPGEETQYF
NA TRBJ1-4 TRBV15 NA TGTGCCACCAGCACGGGGGAAAAACTGTTTTTT CATSTGEKLFF
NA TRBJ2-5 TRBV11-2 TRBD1 TGTGCCAGCAGCTTCGGGACAGGGTCCGCCAAAGAGACCCAGTACTTC CASSFGTGSAKETQYF
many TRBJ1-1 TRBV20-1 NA TGCAGTGCTAGAGAGGACGGGAGGAGGGGCACTGAAGCTTTCTTT CSAREDGRRGTEAFF
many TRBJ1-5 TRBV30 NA TGTGCCTGGACCCCCAGCAAGCGCAATCAGCCCCAGCATTTT CAWTPSKRNQPQHF
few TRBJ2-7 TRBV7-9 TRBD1 TGTGCCAGCAGCCTATGGACAGGGGCGAGCTCCTACGAGCAGTACTTC CASSLWTGASSYEQYF
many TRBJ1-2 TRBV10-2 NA TGCGCCAGCAGTGACAGGAGGGACTATGGCTACACCTTC CASSDRRDYGYTF
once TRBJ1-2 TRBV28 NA TGTGCCAGCAGTTGGGGGCACAGGGAATATGGCTACACCTTC CASSWGHREYGYTF
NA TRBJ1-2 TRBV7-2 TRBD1 TGTGCCAGCAGCTTAGCGGGAGCAGGGGGCTCTGGCTACACCTTC CASSLAGAGGSGYTF
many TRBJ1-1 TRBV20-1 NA TGCAGTGCTAGTCAGAACACTGAAGCTTTCTTT CSASQNTEAFF
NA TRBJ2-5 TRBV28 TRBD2 TGTGCCAGCAGTTCGAGCGGGACGGAGGGAGAGACCCAGTACTTC CASSSSGTEGETQYF
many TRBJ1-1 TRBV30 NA TGTGCCTGGAGTGTACAGGGCGGCGGGATCGACACTGAAGCTTTCTTT CAWSVQGGGIDTEAFF
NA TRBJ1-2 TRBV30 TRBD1 TGTGCCTGGACAGGGGACAGCCCCCTCGGAGGCTACACCTTC CAWTGDSPLGGYTF
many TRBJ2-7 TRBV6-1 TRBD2 TGTGCCAGCATGTGGACTAGCGGGAGAAGCGAGCAGTACTTC CASMWTSGRSEQYF
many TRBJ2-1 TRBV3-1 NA TGTGCCAGCAGCCAAGGTCCGGTTGAGCAGTTCTTC CASSQGPVEQFF
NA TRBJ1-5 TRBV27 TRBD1 TGTGCCATCATGTACAGGGGTTCCAATCAGCCCCAGCATTTT CAIMYRGSNQPQHF
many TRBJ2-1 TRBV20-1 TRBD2 TGCAGTGCTAGAGATTTGGTCAGGGAGGGCCATAACAATGAGCAGTTCTTC CSARDLVREGHNNEQFF
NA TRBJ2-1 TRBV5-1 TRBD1 TGCGCCAGCAGCTCACCTGACAGGGACCCGCTCAATGAGCAGTTCTTC CASSSPDRDPLNEQFF
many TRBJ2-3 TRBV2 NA TGTGCCAGCCGAGGACTAAGGGAGACAGATACGCAGTATTTT CASRGLRETDTQYF
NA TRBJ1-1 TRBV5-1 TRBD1 TGCGCCAGCAGCCTTGGACAGGGGGCCACGAACACTGAAGCTTTCTTT CASSLGQGATNTEAFF
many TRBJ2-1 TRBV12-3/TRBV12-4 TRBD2 TGTGCCAGCAGTCCCGCGGGAGGCCCTGGACGGGAGCAGTTCTTC CASSPAGGPGREQFF
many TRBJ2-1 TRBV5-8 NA TGTGCCAGCAGCTTGGTCTTGGGCAATGAGCAGTTCTTC CASSLVLGNEQFF
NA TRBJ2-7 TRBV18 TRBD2 TGTGCCAGCTCACCAGCGGGACTAGCGGGAGGCGAGCAGTACTTC CASSPAGLAGGEQYF
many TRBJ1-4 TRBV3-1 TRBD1 TGTGCCAGCAGCCCCCGGGCCGGGACAGGGGAAGAAAAACTGTTTTTT CASSPRAGTGEEKLFF
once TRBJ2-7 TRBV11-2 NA TGTGCCAGCAGCTCGGACCTCCTCTCCTACGAGCAGTACTTC CASSSDLLSYEQYF
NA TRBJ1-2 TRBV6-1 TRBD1 TGTGCCAGCAGTCCCGGGACAGGGCCCGGCTACACCTTC CASSPGTGPGYTF